The 24 T cell receptor beta chains below all came from one sample that was sequenced in a study of cytomegalovirus exposure and HLA in healthy donors. The PCR employed 60 Vbeta primers together with 13 Jbeta primers. TCRdb's copy holds only in-frame clones and misses some; the assay was immunoSEQ multiplex PCR. Of under 200,000 clones in the sample, over 9.5% were seen once. The sample was PBMCs. These receptors were obtained from a man aged 45 to 65 in good health and CMV-seropositive.

This clone was seen a few times. V gene TRBV4-3 combines with J gene TRBJ1-1; D uncertain. Per the germline V gene, CDR1 is LGHNA and CDR2 is YSLEER. This CDR3 contains 15 residues. V was shortened by 3 bases and J by 1 base, with 12 bases between the two germline ends. CDR3 DNA sequence: TGCGCCAGCAGCCAGCCGGGGATAGCGAACACTGAAGCTTTCTTT. Translating it yields CASSQPGIANTEAFF.

This clone turned up a few times. This chain joins TRBV10-3 and TRBJ2-2; 10 nucleotides line up with TRBD2. CDR1 and CDR2 from the germline V gene are ENHRY and SYGVKD. With V trimmed by 5 bases and J by 0 bases, 6 bases remained unmatched. The length of the CDR3 is 17 residues. The CDR3 sequence is CAISRGSGGSNTGELFF. CDR3 in DNA: TGTGCCATCAGTAGAGGTAGCGGGGGGTCGAACACCGGGGAGCTGTTTTTT.

The rearrangement uses TRBV7-2 and TRBJ1-1; 7 bases line up with TRBD1. The CDR3 length is 16 residues. CDR1 and CDR2 from the germline V gene are SGHTA and FQGNSA. J was trimmed by 4 bases and V by 0 bases; bases with no gene match: 8. The CDR3 DNA reads TGTGCCAGCAGCTTAGCGGGGGGACAGTTAAGCACTGAAGCTTTCTTT. Encoded protein: CASSLAGGQLSTEAFF.

This clone occurred a few times. This rearrangement joins TRBV5-1 to TRBJ1-2; D is uncertain. Trimming removed 4 bases at V and 6 bases at J, with 16 bases between. The germline V gene has CDR1 SGHRS and CDR2 YFSETQ. The CDR3 spans 14 residues. CDR3 sequence reads: CASSAGGYGDGYTF. The CDR3 DNA is TGCGCCAGCAGCGCTGGCGGGTATGGCGATGGCTACACCTTC.

The gene calls are TRBV29-1 and TRBJ2-3; 8 nucleotides match TRBD2. Germline lookup yields CDR1 SQVTM and CDR2 ANQGSEA. Unmatched junction bases numbered 7, after V lost 4 bases and J lost 4 bases. The CDR3 has 14 residues. In nucleotides, the CDR3 is TGCAGCGTTGGAGGACTAGCAGTTGCAGATACGCAGTATTTT. Residues: CSVGGLAVADTQYF.

The V and J genes are TRBV2 and TRBJ2-1, with 11 bases aligning to TRBD2. CDR3 length: 16 residues. V trimming: 6 bases; J trimming: 9 bases; junction bases outside the gene matches: 13. Germline V gene lookup returns CDR1 SNHLY and CDR2 FYNNEI. The CDR3 region is CASRVSASGGPGEQFF. Here the CDR3 DNA reads TGTGCCAGCAGGGTATCCGCTAGCGGGGGGCCGGGTGAGCAGTTCTTC.

The chain recombines TRBV7-9 with TRBJ2-3; tentative D call: TRBD1 (6 bases). The CDR3 consists of 13 residues. Per the germline V gene, CDR1 is SEHNR and CDR2 is FQNEAQ (reference sequence). Between the trimmed V and J ends, which lost 11 bases and 3 bases, there was a span of 15 bases. The CDR3 sequence: CAVQGKVTDTQYF. The CDR3, as DNA: TGTGCCGTTCAGGGGAAGGTTACAGATACGCAGTATTTT. Variable domain in full (rest from reference TRBV7-9 and TRBJ2-3): DTGVSQNPRHKITKRGQNVTFRCDPISEHNRLYWYRQTLGQGPEFLTYFQNEAQLEKSRLLSDRFSAERPKGSFSTLEIQRTEQGDSAMYLCAVQGKVTDTQYFGPGTRLTVL.

The chain carries TRBV5-1 and TRBJ2-1, with D maybe TRBD1 (6 bases). Germline V lookup: CDR1 SGHRS, CDR2 YFSETQ. V was shortened by 0 bases and J by 7 bases, with 14 bases between the two germline ends. This CDR3 region has 15 residues. The CDR3 coding sequence is TGCGCCAGCAGCTTGGCTCAGGGGTCCATAAATGAGCAGTTCTTC. Protein sequence: CASSLAQGSINEQFF.

This chain joins TRBV25-1 and TRBJ2-1, with TRBD2 matching 12 bases. Germline trimming cut 7 bases from V and 9 bases from J; bases unmatched to any gene: 4. Germline CDR1 is MGHDK and CDR2 is SYGVNS. The CDR3 is 13 amino acids. CDR3 DNA sequence: TGTGCCAGCAAACTAGCGGGGGGTTGTGAGCAGTTCTTC. Translating gives CASKLAGGCEQFF. Complete variable domain (other parts from reference TRBV25-1 and TRBJ2-1): EADIYQTPRYLVIGTGKKITLECSQTMGHDKMYWYQQDPGMELHLIHYSYGVNSTEKGDLSSESTVSRIRTEHFPLTLESARPSHTSQYLCASKLAGGCEQFFGPGTRLTVL.

The chain links TRBV13 to TRBJ2-5, with TRBD2 matching over 10 bases. J gave up 5 bases and V 2 bases, and 5 bases lay outside the gene matches. Germline V gives CDR1 PRHDT, CDR2 FYEKMQ (reference sequence). The CDR3 length is 15 residues. CDR3 nucleotides: TGTGCCAGCAGCTTAAAGCGGGGGGGCCGGGAGACCCAGTACTTC. It yields the protein CASSLKRGGRETQYF. Looking up the rest from reference TRBV13 and TRBJ2-5 gives the full variable domain: AAGVIQSPRHLIKEKRETATLKCYPIPRHDTVYWYQQGPGQDPQFLISFYEKMQSDKGSIPDRFSAQQFSDYHSELNMSSLELGDSALYFCASSLKRGGRETQYFGPGTRLLVL.

This chain uses TRBV13 with TRBJ2-1; 8 nucleotides align to TRBD1. V trimming: 7 bases; J trimming: 9 bases; junction bases outside the gene matches: 11. This CDR3 is 14 amino acids long. The germline CDR1 and CDR2 sequences are PRHDT and FYEKMQ (reference sequence). CDR3 nucleotide sequence: TGTGCCAGCATACAGGGGGTGTCTTTCGGTGAGCAGTTCTTC. Its translation: CASIQGVSFGEQFF.

The V call is TRBV28, the J call TRBJ1-5; the D gene is possibly TRBD1 (5 bases). Germline CDR1 reads MDHEN; CDR2 reads SYDVKM. Trimming shortened V by 5 bases and J by 0 bases, and 11 bases separated the two germline ends. This CDR3 region has 15 residues. CDR3 sequence: CASSGTSFSNQPQHF. The CDR3 coding sequence is TGTGCCAGCAGTGGGACTTCCTTTAGCAATCAGCCCCAGCATTTT.

This clone was counted a few times. The chain employs TRBV19 and TRBJ1-2, with 7 bases matching TRBD1. Trimming removed 5 bases from V and 4 bases from J; junction bases left unmatched: 10. The CDR3 contains 15 residues. The germline V gene has CDR1 LNHDA and CDR2 SQIVND (reference sequence). This CDR3 reads CASSLRGGTAYGYTF. Here the CDR3 DNA reads TGTGCCAGTAGTCTCCGGGGCGGGACAGCCTATGGCTACACCTTC.

This clone was seen a handful of times. The genes are TRBV6-1 and TRBJ1-3, with D perhaps matching TRBD1 (5 bases). This CDR3 spans 16 amino acids. V was cut by 4 bases and J by 0 bases, with 13 bases left in between. Germline CDR1 MNHNS, CDR2 SASEGT. The CDR3 DNA follows: TGTGCCAGCAGTGGGGGGAGGCCCTTCTCTGGAAACACCATATATTTT. It is translated as CASSGGRPFSGNTIYF.

V and J are TRBV7-3 and TRBJ2-5; 13 bases fit TRBD2. V shed 4 bases, J shed 2 bases, and the junction held 1 base outside the gene matches. The CDR3 spans 15 residues. CDR1 is SGHTA, CDR2 FQGTGA, per germline. In DNA, the CDR3 is TGTGCCAGCAGCTCGGGACTAGCGGGACAAGAGACCCAGTACTTC. This translates into CASSSGLAGQETQYF.

Only a few counts were recorded for this clone. The chain couples TRBV7-9 to TRBJ1-2; 8 bases align to TRBD1. Unmatched junction bases numbered 14, after V lost 7 bases and J lost 4 bases. Germline assignment: CDR1 SEHNR and CDR2 FQNEAQ (reference sequence). The CDR3 runs 16 residues. CDR3 sequence: CASNIPPGGQGYGYTF. CDR3 sequence (DNA): TGTGCCAGCAACATACCTCCAGGGGGCCAGGGCTATGGCTACACCTTC.

This clone was seen only a few times. CDR3 coding DNA: TGTGCCAGCAGCGTAGAAGTAGGGGACAATGAGCAGTTCTTC. Protein: CASSVEVGDNEQFF. The genes are TRBV9 and TRBJ2-1; possible D gene TRBD1, 5 bases. The CDR3 has 14 residues. The V and J ends lost 0 bases and 5 bases respectively, with 9 bases between them. Per the germline V gene, CDR1 is SGDLS and CDR2 is YYNGEE.

The rearrangement uses TRBV29-1 and TRBJ2-2; TRBD1 is a possible D gene (6 bases). The ends were cut back, 8 bases at V and 7 bases at J, with 17 bases in the middle. Germline assignment: CDR1 SQVTM and CDR2 ANQGSEA. The CDR3 covers 13 residues. This CDR3 is CSTGQGLGGELFF. The CDR3 DNA follows: TGCAGCACAGGCCAGGGGCTGGGCGGGGAGCTGTTTTTT.

The sample holds a few counts of this clone. The V and J genes are TRBV5-6 and TRBJ2-3, with 7 bases fitting TRBD2. V lost 0 bases and J lost 1; bases outside the gene matches: 5. The CDR3 has 16 amino acids. Germline loops: CDR1 SGHDT, CDR2 YYEEEE. DNA of the CDR3: TGTGCCAGCAGCTTGGGAGTGGGAGGGCGCACAGATACGCAGTATTTT. Translation gives CASSLGVGGRTDTQYF.

This clone has a handful of counts. The CDR3 bases are TGTGCCAGCAGTGAAGAGGGGCAGGGTCCCTACGAGCAGTACTTC. Translating it yields CASSEEGQGPYEQYF. The chain employs TRBV2 and TRBJ2-7, with D tentatively TRBD1 (5 bases). The V gene lost 1 base and the J gene lost 2 bases, with 12 bases spanning the gap. In germline, CDR1 is SNHLY, CDR2 FYNNEI. The CDR3 totals 15 residues.

In its sample, this clone was seen a few times. V is TRBV5-1 and J is TRBJ1-6; D is unresolved. Trimming removed 2 bases from V and 6 bases from J, with 12 bases in between. Germline V gene lookup returns CDR1 SGHRS and CDR2 YFSETQ. The CDR3 length is 15 residues. The CDR3 reads CASSLEGHGNSPLHF. CDR3 in DNA: TGCGCCAGCAGCTTAGAGGGCCACGGTAATTCACCCCTCCACTTT.

V is TRBV11-3 and J is TRBJ1-4; D unclear. In germline, CDR1 is SGHNT, CDR2 YENEEA. Between the trimmed V and J ends, which lost 5 bases and 4 bases, there was a span of 14 bases. CDR3 length: 15 amino acids. This CDR3 is CASSVGQAINEKLFF. The CDR3 DNA is TGTGCCAGCAGCGTAGGGCAGGCGATTAATGAAAAACTGTTTTTT.

The chain combines TRBV5-1 with TRBJ1-5, with TRBD1 matching over 7 bases. There are 13 residues in the CDR3. CDR1 is SGHRS, CDR2 YFSETQ, per germline. The V and J ends lost 4 bases and 9 bases, in that order; junction bases with no gene match: 7. Here the CDR3 DNA reads TGCGCCAGCAGCCGACTGACAGGGCTGCCCCAGCATTTT. Protein product: CASSRLTGLPQHF.

The chain employs TRBV4-3 and TRBJ2-3, with 11 bases that match TRBD2. Trimming at V came to 0 bases and at J to 6 bases, leaving 5 bases not matched to a gene. The CDR3 has 16 amino acids. Germline CDR1 LGHNA, CDR2 YSLEER. In DNA form, the CDR3 reads TGCGCCAGCAGCCAAGATTTAGCGGGGGGGGCTGATACGCAGTATTTT. This sequence encodes CASSQDLAGGADTQYF.